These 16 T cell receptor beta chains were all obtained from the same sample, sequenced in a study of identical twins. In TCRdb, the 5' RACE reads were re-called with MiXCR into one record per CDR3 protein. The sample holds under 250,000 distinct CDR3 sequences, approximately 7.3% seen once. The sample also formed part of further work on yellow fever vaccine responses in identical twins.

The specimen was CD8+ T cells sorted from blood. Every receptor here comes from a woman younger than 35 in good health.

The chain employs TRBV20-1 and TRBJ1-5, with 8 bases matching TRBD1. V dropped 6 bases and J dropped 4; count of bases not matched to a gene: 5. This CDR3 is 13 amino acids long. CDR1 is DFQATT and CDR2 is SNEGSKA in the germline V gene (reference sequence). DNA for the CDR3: TGCAGTGCCCCTGGACAGGGAAATCAGCCCCAGCATTTT. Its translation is CSAPGQGNQPQHF.

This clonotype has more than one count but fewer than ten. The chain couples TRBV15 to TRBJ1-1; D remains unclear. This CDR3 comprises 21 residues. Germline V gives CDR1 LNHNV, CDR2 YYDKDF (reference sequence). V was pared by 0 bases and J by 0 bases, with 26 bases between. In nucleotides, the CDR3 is TGTGCCACCAGCAGAGATCTCAAGGCACACTCCCATGTCCTACTGAACACTGAAGCTTTCTTT. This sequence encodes CATSRDLKAHSHVLLNTEAFF.

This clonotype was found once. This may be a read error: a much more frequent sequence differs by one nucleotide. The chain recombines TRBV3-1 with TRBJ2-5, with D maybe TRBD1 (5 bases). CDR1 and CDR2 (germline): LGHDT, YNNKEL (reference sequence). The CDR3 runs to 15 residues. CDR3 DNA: TGTGCCAGCAGCCAAGAATTACAGGATAAAGAGACCCAGTGCTTC. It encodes CASSQELQDKETQCF.

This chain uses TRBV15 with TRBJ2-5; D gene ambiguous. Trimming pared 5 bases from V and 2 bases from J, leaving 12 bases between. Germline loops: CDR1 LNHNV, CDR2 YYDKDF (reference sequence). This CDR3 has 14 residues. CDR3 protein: CATSPLEEQETQYF. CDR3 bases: TGTGCCACCAGCCCTCTCGAGGAGCAAGAGACCCAGTACTTC.

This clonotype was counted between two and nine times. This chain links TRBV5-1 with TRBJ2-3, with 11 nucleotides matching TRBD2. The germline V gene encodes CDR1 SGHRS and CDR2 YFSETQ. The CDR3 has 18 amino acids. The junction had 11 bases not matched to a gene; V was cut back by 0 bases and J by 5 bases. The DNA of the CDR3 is TGCGCCAGCAGCTTGGAGATTAAGTTAGCGGGGGGGAAAGATACGCAGTATTTT. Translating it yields CASSLEIKLAGGKDTQYF. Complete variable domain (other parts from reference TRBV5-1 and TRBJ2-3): KAGVTQTPRYLIKTRGQQVTLSCSPISGHRSVSWYQQTPGQGLQFLFEYFSETQRNKGNFPGRFSGRQFSNSRSEMNVSTLELGDSALYLCASSLEIKLAGGKDTQYFGPGTRLTVL.

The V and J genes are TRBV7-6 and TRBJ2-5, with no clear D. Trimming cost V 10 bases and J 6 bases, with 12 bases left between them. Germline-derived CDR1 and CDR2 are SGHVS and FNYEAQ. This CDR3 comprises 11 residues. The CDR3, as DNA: TGTGCCACCCTACAGCAGAAGACCCAGTACTTC. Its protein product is CATLQQKTQYF.

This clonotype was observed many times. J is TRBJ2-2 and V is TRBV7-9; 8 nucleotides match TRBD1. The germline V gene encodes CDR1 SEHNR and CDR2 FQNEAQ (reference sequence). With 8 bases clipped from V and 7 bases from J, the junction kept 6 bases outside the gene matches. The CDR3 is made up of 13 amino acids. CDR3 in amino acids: CASGTGGNGELFF. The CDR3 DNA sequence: TGTGCCAGCGGAACAGGGGGTAACGGGGAGCTGTTTTTT.

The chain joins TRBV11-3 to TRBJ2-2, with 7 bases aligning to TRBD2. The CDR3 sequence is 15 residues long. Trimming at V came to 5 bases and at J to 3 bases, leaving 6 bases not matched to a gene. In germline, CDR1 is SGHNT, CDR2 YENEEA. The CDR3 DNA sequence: TGTGCCAGCAGCACCTGGGGAGGGGACACCGGGGAGCTGTTTTTT. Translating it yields CASSTWGGDTGELFF.

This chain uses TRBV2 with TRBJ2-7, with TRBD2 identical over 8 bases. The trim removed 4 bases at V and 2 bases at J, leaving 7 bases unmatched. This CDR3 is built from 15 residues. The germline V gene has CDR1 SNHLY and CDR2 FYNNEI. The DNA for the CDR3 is TGTGCCAGCAGTGCAGAGCGGGAGACCGCCTACGAGCAGTACTTC. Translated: CASSAERETAYEQYF.

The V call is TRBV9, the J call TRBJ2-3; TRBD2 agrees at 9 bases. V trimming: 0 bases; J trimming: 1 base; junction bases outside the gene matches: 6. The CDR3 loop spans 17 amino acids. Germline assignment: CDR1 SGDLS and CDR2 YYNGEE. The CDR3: CASSVVAGGPGTDTQYF. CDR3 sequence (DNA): TGTGCCAGCAGCGTAGTTGCGGGGGGGCCCGGCACAGATACGCAGTATTTT.

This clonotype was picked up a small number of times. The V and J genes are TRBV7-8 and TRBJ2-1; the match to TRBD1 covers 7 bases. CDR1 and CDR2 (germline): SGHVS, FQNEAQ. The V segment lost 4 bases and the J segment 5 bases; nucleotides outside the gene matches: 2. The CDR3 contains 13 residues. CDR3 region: CASSSTGDNEQFF. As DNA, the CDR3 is TGTGCCAGCAGCTCAACAGGGGACAATGAGCAGTTCTTC. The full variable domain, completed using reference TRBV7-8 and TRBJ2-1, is GAGVSQSPRYKVAKRGQDVALRCDPISGHVSLFWYQQALGQGPEFLTYFQNEAQLDKSGLPSDRFFAERPEGSVSTLKIQRTQQEDSAVYLCASSSTGDNEQFFGPGTRLTVL.

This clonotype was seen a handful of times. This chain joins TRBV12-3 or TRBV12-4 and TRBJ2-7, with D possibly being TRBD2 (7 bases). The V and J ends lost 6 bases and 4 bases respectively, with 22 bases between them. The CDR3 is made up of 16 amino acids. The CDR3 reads CASSNPLRGGNYEQYF. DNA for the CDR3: TGTGCCAGCAGCAACCCCCTCAGGGGAGGGAATTACGAGCAGTACTTC.

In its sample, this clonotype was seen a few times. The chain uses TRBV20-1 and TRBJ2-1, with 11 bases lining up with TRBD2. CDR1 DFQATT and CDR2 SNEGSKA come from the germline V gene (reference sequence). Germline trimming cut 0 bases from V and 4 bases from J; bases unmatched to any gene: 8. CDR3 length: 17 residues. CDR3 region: CSARDSGGATLYNEQFF. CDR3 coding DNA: TGCAGTGCTAGAGATAGCGGGGGGGCAACTTTATACAATGAGCAGTTCTTC.

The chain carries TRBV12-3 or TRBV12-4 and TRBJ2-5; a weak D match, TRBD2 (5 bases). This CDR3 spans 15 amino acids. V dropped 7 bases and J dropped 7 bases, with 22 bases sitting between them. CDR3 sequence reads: CASTEGAALSGTQYF. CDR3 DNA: TGTGCCAGCACTGAGGGAGCGGCGCTCAGTGGGACCCAGTACTTC.

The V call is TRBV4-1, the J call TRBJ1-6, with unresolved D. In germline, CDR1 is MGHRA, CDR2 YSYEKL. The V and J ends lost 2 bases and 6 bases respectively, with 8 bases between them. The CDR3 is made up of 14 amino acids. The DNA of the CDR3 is TGCGCCAGCAGCCAAAGGGAACTTAATTCACCCCTCCACTTT. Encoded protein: CASSQRELNSPLHF.

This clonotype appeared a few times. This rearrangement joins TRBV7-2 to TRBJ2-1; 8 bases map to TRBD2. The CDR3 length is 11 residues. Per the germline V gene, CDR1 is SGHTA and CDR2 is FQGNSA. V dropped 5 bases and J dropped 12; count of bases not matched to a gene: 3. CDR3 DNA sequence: TGTGCCAGCAGCCAGGGACTAGGGCAGTTCTTC. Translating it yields CASSQGLGQFF.